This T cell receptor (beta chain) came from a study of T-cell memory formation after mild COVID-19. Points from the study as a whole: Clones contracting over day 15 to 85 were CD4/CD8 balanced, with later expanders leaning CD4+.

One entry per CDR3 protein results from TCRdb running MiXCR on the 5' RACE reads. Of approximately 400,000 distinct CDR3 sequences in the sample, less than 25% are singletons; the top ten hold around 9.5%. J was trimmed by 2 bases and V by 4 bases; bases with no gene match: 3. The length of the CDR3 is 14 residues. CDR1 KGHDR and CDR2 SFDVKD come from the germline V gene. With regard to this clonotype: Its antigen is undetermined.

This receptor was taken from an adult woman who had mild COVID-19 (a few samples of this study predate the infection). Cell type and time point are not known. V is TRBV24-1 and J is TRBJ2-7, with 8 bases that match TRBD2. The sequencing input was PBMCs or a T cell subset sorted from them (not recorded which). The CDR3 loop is CATSEREETYEQYF. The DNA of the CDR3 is TGTGCCACCAGTGAGCGGGAGGAGACCTACGAGCAGTACTTC.